Shown below are 18 T cell receptor beta chains from a single sample sequenced in a study of early T cells in non-severe SARS-CoV-2 infection (dated by TCRdb to the early 2020s). Libraries came from 5' RACE. The reads were generated on a NextSeq 500. In-frame beta chains were kept once TCRdb had trimmed the public reads at Q25 with fastp and called clones with MiXCR. Rows with a matching CDR3 protein are joined into one entry that keeps the most common DNA and genes. The table for this sample lists just over 80,000 distinct CDR3 sequences; 12% to 15% of them were counted only once. The top ten constitute roughly 1.4% of the sample. Input material: whole blood. All receptors derive from an adult who was a healthcare worker with PCR-confirmed SARS-CoV-2 infection or an uninfected control (not recorded which).

This clonotype has a count of ten or more. The chain recombines TRBV2 with TRBJ2-7; 11 bases map to TRBD1. The CDR3 is made up of 15 amino acids. CDR1 SNHLY and CDR2 FYNNEI come from the germline V gene. J was trimmed by 2 bases and V by 2 bases; bases with no gene match: 2. For the CDR3, the DNA is TGTGCCAGCAGTGAAATGGACAGGGGGCCCTACGAGCAGTACTTC. It is translated as CASSEMDRGPYEQYF. Using reference TRBV2 and TRBJ2-7 for the parts outside the CDR3, the full variable domain is EPEVTQTPSHQVTQMGQEVILRCVPISNHLYFYWYRQILGQKVEFLVSFYNNEISEKSEIFDDQFSVERPDGSNFTLKIRSTKLEDSAMYFCASSEMDRGPYEQYFGPGTRLTVT.

The V gene is TRBV3-2, the J gene TRBJ1-1. TRBV3-2 is described as a pseudogene. The length of the CDR3 is 15 residues. CDR3 protein: CASSPHPTSSTEAFF. DNA of the CDR3: TGTGCCAGCAGCCCTCACCCAACATCGAGCACTGAAGCTTTCTTT.

This clonotype was picked up many times. The chain couples TRBV30 to TRBJ2-2; the match to TRBD2 covers 7 bases. Germline CDR1 and CDR2: GTSNPN and SVGIG (reference sequence). The trim removed 0 bases at V and 6 bases at J, leaving 4 bases unmatched. The CDR3 is 14 amino acids. CDR3 DNA sequence: TGTGCCTGGAGTGTGGGGACTAAGGCCGGGGAGCTGTTTTTT. It codes for CAWSVGTKAGELFF.

This clonotype appeared many times. The chain has TRBV10-1 and TRBJ2-7, with a tentative D call TRBD1 (7 bases). Germline CDR1 is WNHNN and CDR2 is SYGVQD (reference sequence). The CDR3 is 12 amino acids. V shed 7 bases and J shed 7 bases, with 14 bases lying between them. This CDR3 reads CASTDRAGEQYF. The CDR3 DNA reads as TGCGCCAGCACTGACAGGGCGGGAGAGCAGTACTTC.

This clonotype was seen repeatedly, ten times or more. The chain has TRBV27 and TRBJ2-7; D not certain. The CDR3 has 15 residues. The germline V gene has CDR1 MNHEY and CDR2 SMNVEV (reference sequence). V was cut by 6 bases and J by 0 bases, with 15 bases left in between. The DNA of the CDR3 is TGTGCCAGCAGACGCAGTGCGCCTAGCTCCTACGAGCAGTACTTC. Amino acids: CASRRSAPSSYEQYF.

V usage is TRBV29-1 and J usage is TRBJ2-2; the D gene is possibly TRBD2 (5 bases). Trimming took off 4 bases at V and 6 bases at J, with 15 bases between the two ends. Germline V gives CDR1 SQVTM, CDR2 ANQGSEA. The CDR3 is made up of 14 amino acids. The CDR3 protein is CSVAGTGSSGELFF. CDR3 in DNA: TGCAGCGTTGCTGGCACGGGGAGCTCCGGGGAGCTGTTTTTT.

The V and J genes are TRBV12-3 or TRBV12-4 and TRBJ1-1; TRBD1 matches 7 bases. The V segment lost 1 base and the J segment 3 bases; nucleotides outside the gene matches: 14. The CDR3 runs to 18 residues. CDR3 bases: TGTGCCAGCAGTTTAGAGGCGGGGATCCAGGGGGACTACACTGAAGCTTTCTTT. Its protein is CASSLEAGIQGDYTEAFF.

The J gene is TRBJ2-7, the V gene TRBV20-1; D perhaps matches TRBD2 (5 bases). CDR3 length equals 13 residues. V lost 3 bases, J lost 2 bases, and 11 bases lay in between. The germline V gene encodes CDR1 DFQATT and CDR2 SNEGSKA (reference sequence). CDR3 loop: CSARTDGTYEQYF. Here the CDR3 DNA reads TGCAGTGCTAGGACTGACGGGACCTACGAGCAGTACTTC.

This clonotype was seen a handful of times. V and J are TRBV6-5 and TRBJ1-4, with 11 positions matching TRBD1. The germline CDR1 and CDR2 sequences are MNHEY and SVGAGI. Losses at the gene ends were 5 bases for V and 11 bases for J; bases not matched to a gene: 10. The CDR3 contains 15 residues. The CDR3: CASSRSGQGAGKLFF. The CDR3 DNA sequence: TGTGCCAGCAGTCGGAGCGGACAGGGGGCGGGTAAACTGTTTTTT.

The chain couples TRBV5-1 to TRBJ1-2, with unresolved D. The CDR3 has 14 residues. The ends were cut back, 0 bases at V and 2 bases at J, with 8 bases in the middle. The germline V gene has CDR1 SGHRS and CDR2 YFSETQ. The CDR3 here is CASSLAPENYGYTF. The CDR3 bases are TGCGCCAGCAGCTTGGCTCCCGAAAACTATGGCTACACCTTC.

This clonotype was seen a few times. The chain has TRBV6-2 or TRBV6-3 and TRBJ2-2; 8 bases agree with TRBD1. With 4 bases clipped from V and 3 bases from J, the junction kept 4 bases outside the gene matches. This CDR3 region has 15 residues. Germline CDR1 reads MNHEY; CDR2 reads SVGEGT. The CDR3 reads CASSWGQVDTGELFF. The CDR3 DNA reads as TGTGCCAGCAGTTGGGGACAGGTTGACACCGGGGAGCTGTTTTTT.

The chain recombines TRBV5-6 with TRBJ2-2, with D maybe TRBD2 (5 bases). The CDR3 sequence is 13 residues long. With 4 bases removed from V and 6 bases from J, the gap between germline ends came to 10 bases. CDR1 and CDR2 from the germline V gene are SGHDT and YYEEEE. The CDR3 nucleotides are TGTGCCAGCAGCCCCCAGAGGGCCGGGGAGCTGTTTTTT. Amino acids: CASSPQRAGELFF.

This clonotype occurred many times. The chain combines TRBV11-2 with TRBJ2-4; TRBD1 might be the D (5 bases). The CDR3 totals 17 residues. V lost 1 base and J lost 1, with 14 bases in between. CDR1 and CDR2 (germline): SGHAT, FQNNGV. CDR3 in DNA: TGTGCCAGCAGCTTAGCAGGGAACCTCATGGCCAAAAACATTCAGTACTTC. This codes for CASSLAGNLMAKNIQYF.

V usage is TRBV1 and J usage is TRBJ2-1; no DNA check was done on the table's D call, TRBD2. TRBV1 represents a pseudogene. There are 19 residues in the CDR3. CDR3 nucleotides: TGCACCAGCAGCCAAGATACATCAGGAGGCAGGCATTGGCACAATGAGCAGTTCTTC. Its translation: CTSSQDTSGGRHWHNEQFF.

This clonotype was seen a handful of times. This chain connects TRBV9 to TRBJ2-3, with TRBD2 matching 9 bases. Trimming cost V 0 bases and J 3 bases; bases outside gene matches: 2. This CDR3 spans 15 amino acids. Looked up from germline, CDR1 is SGDLS and CDR2 is YYNGEE. CDR3 in amino acids: CASSVEGLATDTQYF. The CDR3 bases are TGTGCCAGCAGCGTAGAAGGACTAGCGACAGATACGCAGTATTTT.

The chain combines TRBV19 with TRBJ1-5; possible D gene TRBD1, 6 bases. Trimming pared 4 bases from V and 2 bases from J, leaving 9 bases between. Germline CDR1 reads LNHDA; CDR2 reads SQIVND (reference sequence). CDR3 size: 14 residues. In DNA, the CDR3 is TGTGCCAGTAGTAACAGGGAGGGCAATCAGCCCCAGCATTTT. This codes for CASSNREGNQPQHF.

This clonotype was counted between two and nine times. The chain is built from TRBV7-9 and TRBJ1-1; D is perhaps TRBD1 (5 bases). The CDR3 consists of 14 residues. Between the trimmed V and J ends, which lost 5 bases and 3 bases, there was a span of 13 bases. The germline CDR1 and CDR2 sequences are SEHNR and FQNEAQ (reference sequence). The CDR3 coding sequence is TGTGCCAGCAGCCCCAATACGGGGCACACTGAAGCTTTCTTT. It translates to CASSPNTGHTEAFF.

This clonotype was recorded many times. The V and J genes are TRBV18 and TRBJ1-5; weak D call: TRBD1 (5 bases). This CDR3 has 15 amino acids. Trimming took off 5 bases at V and 5 bases at J, with 16 bases between the two ends. Germline V gives CDR1 KGHSH, CDR2 LQKENI. CDR3 nucleotides: TGTGCCAGCTCAACTGGACCGGGAGGGGATCAGCCCCAGCATTTT. It encodes CASSTGPGGDQPQHF.